The rows below give T cell receptor beta chains drawn from one sample of a study of CD8+CD57+ T cells in acquired aplastic anemia. TCRdb reprocessed the reads via MiXCR and lists one record per CDR3 protein. This sample carries around 150,000 distinct CDR3 sequences, 40% to 60% of them seen once, and the ten largest clones take roughly 29%. The specimen was sorted CD4+, CD8+, or CD8+CD57+ T cells (not recorded which) from PBMCs. The receptors were gathered from a human donor with aplastic anemia. The CDR3 runs from the conserved cysteine through the conserved F or W. The order of the fields is clone size, J gene, D gene, V gene, CDR3 protein. D genes are given only for firm matches. Not every row has a clone size; where given, it reads once, few, many or a size class.

NA	TRBJ1-6	NA	TRBV11-1	CASSLGTVSNSPLHF
many	TRBJ2-1	TRBD1	TRBV19	CASSWGQGDNEQFF
NA	TRBJ2-7	NA	TRBV11-1	CASTGGVPGEIGYEQYF
many	TRBJ1-2	NA	TRBV2	CASSENPTAIYGYTF
NA	TRBJ1-5	NA	TRBV6-1	CASSPSLGGDQPQHF
few	TRBJ1-3	NA	TRBV2	CASSGTDSNTIYF
NA	TRBJ2-1	NA	TRBV25-1	CASSDLGLGTYNEQFF
many	TRBJ2-1	NA	TRBV20-1	CSARDRLFNEQFF
NA	TRBJ1-1	NA	TRBV11-3	CASSSRGDGNTEAFF
many	TRBJ1-2	TRBD1	TRBV19	CASSIPAGQAYGYTF
NA	TRBJ2-7	NA	TRBV19	CASKGGAAWGEQYF
NA	TRBJ2-7	TRBD1	TRBV2	CATGQGAYEQYF
NA	TRBJ2-5	NA	TRBV3-1	CASSRRQGLYF
few	TRBJ2-7	TRBD2	TRBV29-1	CSVAPLADEQYF
NA	TRBJ1-2	NA	TRBV7-9	CASSPVENYGYTF
few	TRBJ2-7	NA	TRBV19	CASSILASSYEQYF
NA	TRBJ1-5	NA	TRBV6-1	CASSEVRAGDQPQHF
NA	TRBJ2-1	NA	TRBV7-9	CASSLDWAPGDEQFF
NA	TRBJ1-3	NA	TRBV4-2	CASSQGTGTGNTIYF
many	TRBJ2-7	NA	TRBV19	CASSLGPHYEQYF
NA	TRBJ1-3	NA	TRBV2	CASSDWGRTGNTIYF
many	TRBJ2-7	TRBD2	TRBV30	CAWSVGLAEAYEQYF
NA	TRBJ2-1	NA	TRBV6-1	CASRGAVAGLGNEQFF
many	TRBJ2-5	NA	TRBV7-9	CASSLAGIETQYF
NA	TRBJ2-1	NA	TRBV12-3/TRBV12-4	CASSLGVWPSGEQFF
NA	TRBJ2-2	TRBD2	TRBV7-7	CASGTGGANTGELFF
once	TRBJ2-7	TRBD1	TRBV5-1	CASSLPGQGAYEQYF
once	TRBJ2-7	NA	TRBV7-3	CASSGGRGGEQYF
many	TRBJ1-2	NA	TRBV7-2	CASSLAPSYTF
NA	TRBJ2-5	NA	TRBV5-1	CASSLVGTEQETQYF
few	TRBJ1-1	NA	TRBV6-2/TRBV6-3	CASSYLEGWDTEAFF
many	TRBJ2-1	NA	TRBV24-1	CATSDFEGDPGYNEQFF
NA	TRBJ2-1	NA	TRBV10-2	CAITKDSYNEQFF
many	TRBJ1-6	NA	TRBV15	CATSSTGNNSPLHF
NA	TRBJ2-7	NA	TRBV15	CATSREATSYAQYF
NA	TRBJ2-1	TRBD1	TRBV20-1	CSAVRGQGANNEQFF
large	TRBJ2-7	TRBD1	TRBV7-9	CASSTPGTDEQYF
many	TRBJ2-3	NA	TRBV19	CASSPSAGGTQYF
NA	TRBJ2-7	TRBD2	TRBV27	CASSLARGSYEQYF
NA	TRBJ2-1	TRBD2	TRBV20-1	CSAERTSGIAGHEQFF
NA	TRBJ2-1	NA	TRBV19	CASSEAAGPYNEQFF
NA	TRBJ1-1	TRBD1	TRBV25-1	CASSSGGGWDTEAFF
few	TRBJ2-7	TRBD2	TRBV9	CASSVEGTRAGGEQYF
NA	TRBJ1-1	NA	TRBV7-4	CASSRGTKEAFF
once	TRBJ2-6	NA	TRBV7-2	CAINRQAEANVLTF
NA	TRBJ2-1	NA	TRBV30	CAWSARQDYNEQFF
many	TRBJ1-2	NA	TRBV11-3	CASSPGARGDNGYTF
NA	TRBJ1-2	NA	TRBV10-3	CAITEDGVNGYTF
NA	TRBJ1-5	NA	TRBV6-1	CASKEGWSNQPQHF
many	TRBJ1-1	NA	TRBV6-5	CASCWEPNTEAFF
few	TRBJ2-5	TRBD2	TRBV20-1	CSARQTSGQETQYF
NA	TRBJ1-2	NA	TRBV19	CASELPNYGYTF
many	TRBJ2-7	NA	TRBV10-2	CASSVIDSLSYEQYF